One sample yielded the 4 T cell receptor beta chains listed below, sequenced in a study of CD8+CD57+ T cells in acquired aplastic anemia. TCR beta VDJ and CDR3 were profiled, and genomic DNA was the template. Each CDR3 protein gets one entry after TCRdb re-called the reads with MiXCR. The sample contains roughly 200,000 distinct CDR3 sequences, roughly three fifths of which appear only once. In patients chosen for sequencing, flow cytometry had shown CD8+CD57+ cell expansion. The sequenced sample consisted of sorted CD4+, CD8+, or CD8+CD57+ T cells (not recorded which) from PBMCs. Receptors originate from a human donor with aplastic anemia.

This clonotype was counted a single time. The rearrangement uses TRBV2 and TRBJ1-2, with a possible D match to TRBD1 (5 bases). Germline assignment: CDR1 SNHLY and CDR2 FYNNEI. V was cut by 5 bases and J by 10 bases, with 14 bases left in between. This CDR3 is 12 amino acids long. CDR3 DNA sequence: TGTGCCAGCAGTTTGGAGGGGCTCAACTACACCTTC. Translation: CASSLEGLNYTF.

The chain combines TRBV24-1 with TRBJ2-1; D remains unclear. This CDR3 has 15 amino acids. Germline CDR1 is KGHDR and CDR2 is SFDVKD. Trimming removed 4 bases from V and 2 bases from J, with 11 bases in between. The DNA of the CDR3 is TGTGCCACCAGTGAGGGGTTCCCGCCCTACAATGAGCAGTTCTTC. Translated, it gives CATSEGFPPYNEQFF.

On this clonotype: Since a much larger clone is just one base distant, this may be a read error. This rearrangement joins TRBV4-1 to TRBJ1-4; D gene unclear. V was cut by 1 base and J by 6 bases, with 9 bases left in between. From germline, CDR1 is MGHRA and CDR2 YSYEKL. This CDR3 has 14 amino acids. The CDR3, as DNA: TGCGCCAGCAGCCAAGGGCAGATCGATGAAAAACTGTTTTTT. Amino acids: CASSQGQIDEKLFF.

This clonotype has only a few counts. The chain joins TRBV10-1 to TRBJ2-7; 7 positions agree with TRBD2. After removal of 3 bases from V and 3 bases from J, the junction contained 8 bases not matched to a gene. The V gene's germline CDR1 is WNHNN and CDR2 SYGVQD (reference sequence). The CDR3 covers 15 residues. The CDR3 reads CASSDVPSGRYEQYF. CDR3 coding DNA: TGCGCCAGCAGTGACGTGCCTAGCGGTCGCTACGAGCAGTACTTC.